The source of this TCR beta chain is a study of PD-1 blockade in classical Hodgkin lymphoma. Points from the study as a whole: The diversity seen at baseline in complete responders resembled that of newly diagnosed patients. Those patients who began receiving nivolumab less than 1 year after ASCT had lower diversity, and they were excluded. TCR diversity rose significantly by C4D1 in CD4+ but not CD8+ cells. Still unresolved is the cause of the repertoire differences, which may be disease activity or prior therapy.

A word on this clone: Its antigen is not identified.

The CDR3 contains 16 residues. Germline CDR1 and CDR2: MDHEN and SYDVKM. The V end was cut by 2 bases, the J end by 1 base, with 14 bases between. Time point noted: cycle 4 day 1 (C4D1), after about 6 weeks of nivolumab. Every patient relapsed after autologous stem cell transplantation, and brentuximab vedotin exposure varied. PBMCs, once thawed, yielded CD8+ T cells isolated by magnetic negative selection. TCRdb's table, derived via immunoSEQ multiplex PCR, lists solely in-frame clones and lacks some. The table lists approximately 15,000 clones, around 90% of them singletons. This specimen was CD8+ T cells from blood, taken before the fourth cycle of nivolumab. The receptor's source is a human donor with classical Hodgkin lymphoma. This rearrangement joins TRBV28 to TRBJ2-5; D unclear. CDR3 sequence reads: CASSLEDQWSQETQYF. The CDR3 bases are TGTGCCAGCAGTTTAGAGGACCAATGGAGCCAAGAGACCCAGTACTTC.